This entry concerns a single T cell receptor beta chain. The antigen this receptor binds is unknown. No base quality values were provided; no much bigger clone lies one nucleotide off. Reading from cysteine to phenylalanine, the CDR3 counts 13 amino acids. The kept DNA is CDR3 alone, 39 bases in frame from the first base. Per the germline V gene (reference sequence), MNHEY is the CDR1 and SMNVEV is the CDR2. Trimming removed 7 bases from V and 6 bases from J; the gene matches leave 9 bases unexplained. The record originates from a study of T cell clonotyping in hematopoietic cell transplantation (dated by TCRdb to the early 2020s). With respect to the entire study: In the study, more than 130 blood samples were gathered from 35 consecutive transplant recipients and their related donors. Patient recruitment ran from 2015 to early 2017, and follow-up continued until late 2020 or death.

TCR beta CDR3 regions were amplified from genomic DNA with the immunoSEQ assay, a bias-controlled multiplex PCR using V- and J-specific primers. In a second PCR step, a proprietary barcode and Illumina adapter sequences were attached to the CDR3 amplicons. An Illumina MiSeq instrument was used to sequence the CDR3 libraries. The original pipeline was this. Export and quality control were performed with immunoSEQ Analyzer 3.0, and downstream analyses were performed with R Bioconductor and Immunarch. Only productive rearrangements in the normalized downsampled data set went into calculating the repertoire metrics. In the normalized cohort, a clonotype counted as pathologically expanded if the clonotype was larger than 5 templates. Repertoire diversity was measured with the Inverse Simpson Index. To capture all clonotypes, CMV-specificity analyses were performed on the non-normalized data set. TCRdb re-hosts the immuneACCESS table, in-frame sequences only. Its copies lack some clones; in the studies checked, an unresolved V gene accounts for under half of them, and the cause for the rest is not known. The V and J calls and the clone size are those of that table, but D and trimming were determined from the DNA. This sample is represented by around 12,000 clones; about 86% of them were singletons. Clones ranked in the top ten supply 5.5% to 7.5% of the sample.

Sample time point, as interpreted from the label and publication: 100 days after allo-HCT. Recipient blood was collected about 28 days before transplant and at days 30, 100 and 180 after transplant. Nuclei Lysis Solution was used to extract genomic DNA from fresh or cryopreserved unfractionated peripheral blood mononuclear cells. Summary of the overall study and its limitations: Overlap with donor repertoires was found for only a small fraction of recipient repertoires, with over 95% found to appear de novo at the given depth. Broader TCR repertoire diversity after transplant was predicted by Inverse Simpson Index values from donors and from recipients before transplant. The sample size was limited and the cells went unsorted, which meant the CD4 and CD8 repertoire contributions could not be told apart. A decrease in recipient TCR diversity was observed after transplant, and a progressive increase in pathologically expanded clonotypes was seen from day 30 to day 180.

The V and J genes are TRBV27 and TRBJ2-7, and TRBD2 aligns with 7 junction nucleotides. Material: PBMCs, obtained 100 days after allogeneic stem cell transplant. The sequence was obtained from a female patient in her forties or fifties who had an allogeneic stem cell transplant from a related donor, so T cells may come from the graft donor. Some clones in this sample may be carry-over from other donors' samples. The CDR3 reads CASNRLGLTEQYF. The DNA sequence is given as TGTGCCAGCAATAGGTTGGGACTAACCGAGCAGTACTTC.